The entry that follows covers one T cell receptor beta chain sequence. The germline V gene encodes CDR1 LGHDT and CDR2 YNNKEL (reference sequence). V shed 2 bases and J 5 bases; nucleotides not matched to a gene: 8. CDR3 length equals 16 residues. The data stem from a study of CD8 T cells in Susac syndrome. TEMRA cells were FACS-enriched, with CD8+ and CD4+ T cells isolated negatively. RNA totalling roughly 0.45 to 1 ug underwent reverse transcription with random hexamers. Amplification of TCR beta CDR3 was carried out by immunoSEQ multiplex PCR, which covered 54 Vbeta and 13 Jbeta segments. Using its own MiXCR run on the immunoSEQ multiplex PCR reads, TCRdb lists one record per CDR3 protein. The data contain 120,000 or so distinct CDR3 sequences, about 94% of them seen just once; the ten biggest clones take up about 0.3%.

The clonotype originates from a human donor with Susac syndrome. What was sequenced was CD8+ T cells from PBMCs. The chain uses TRBV3-1 and TRBJ1-4; 7 nucleotides line up with TRBD1. The CDR3 sequence is CASSQPKRGLNEKLFF. The CDR3 DNA reads TGTGCCAGCAGCCAACCAAAAAGGGGGCTGAATGAAAAACTGTTTTTT. The variable domain in full, with the rest retrieved from reference TRBV3-1 and TRBJ1-4, is DTAVSQTPKYLVTQMGNDKSIKCEQNLGHDTMYWYKQDSKKFLKIMFSYNNKELIINETVPNRFSPKSPDKAHLNLHINSLELGDSAVYFCASSQPKRGLNEKLFFGSGTQLSVL.